Each of the 16 T cell receptor beta chains below was sequenced from the same sample in a study of blood T cell repertoires in COVID-19. Some clones are missing from TCRdb's copy, which holds only in-frame ones; the method was immunoSEQ multiplex PCR. The repertoire has approximately 130,000 clones, just under 90% of them found once; the top ten carry around 2.1%. Sequencing was carried out using peripheral blood. The receptors originated from a woman in her 50s with acute or convalescent COVID-19.

The gene calls are TRBV5-1 and TRBJ2-5, with D possibly being TRBD1 (5 bases). V lost 0 bases, J lost 3 bases, and 15 bases lay in between. Germline-derived CDR1 and CDR2 are SGHRS and YFSETQ. The CDR3 is 16 residues long. The CDR3: CASSLGLVQGEETQYF. The CDR3 nucleotides read TGCGCCAGCAGCTTGGGGCTTGTGCAGGGCGAAGAGACCCAGTACTTC.

This chain links TRBV19 with TRBJ1-5; 7 bases are a match to TRBD1. V trimming: 5 bases; J trimming: 0 bases; junction bases outside the gene matches: 7. The germline gives CDR1 LNHDA, CDR2 SQIVND (reference sequence). The CDR3 is 16 residues long. CDR3 sequence (DNA): TGTGCCAGTAGTCCGCGGACAGGTTATAGCAATCAGCCCCAGCATTTT. Amino acids: CASSPRTGYSNQPQHF.

The rearrangement uses TRBV4-3 and TRBJ1-2; D is perhaps TRBD1 (6 bases). The germline V and J ends were trimmed by 0 bases and 0 bases, with 17 bases remaining between them. The germline V gene encodes CDR1 LGHNA and CDR2 YSLEER. The CDR3 is 18 amino acids. In DNA, the CDR3 is TGCGCCAGCAGCCAAGAGCTCCCTTTGACAGGATCTAACTATGGCTACACCTTC. This codes for CASSQELPLTGSNYGYTF.

This clone occurred once. The V call is TRBV6-2 or TRBV6-3, the J call TRBJ2-1, with TRBD1 matching over 9 bases. The CDR3 extends over 14 amino acids. J lost 15 bases, V lost 2 bases, and 11 bases had no gene match. From germline, CDR1 is MNHEY and CDR2 SVGEGT. DNA for the CDR3: TGTGCCAGCAGTTACCCCCCAGGACAGGGGCCGGGGTTCTTC. This translates into CASSYPPGQGPGFF.

The V and J genes are TRBV5-6 and TRBJ1-2; the D gene is possibly TRBD1 (6 bases). With 0 bases removed from V and 6 bases from J, the gap between germline ends came to 9 bases. CDR3 length equals 13 residues. CDR1 and CDR2 from the germline V gene are SGHDT and YYEEEE. The CDR3 here is CASSLEPGDGYTF. The CDR3, as DNA: TGTGCCAGCAGCTTGGAACCAGGGGATGGCTACACCTTC.

The V call is TRBV5-1, the J call TRBJ1-4, with TRBD1 as a possible D gene (5 bases). The CDR3 is made up of 16 amino acids. In germline, CDR1 is SGHRS, CDR2 YFSETQ. Trimming removed 5 bases at V and 2 bases at J, with 16 bases between. CDR3 in amino acids: CASRGVGGWTNEKLFF. The CDR3 DNA reads as TGCGCCAGCAGAGGTGTCGGGGGTTGGACTAATGAAAAACTGTTTTTT.

The chain is built from TRBV15 and TRBJ1-5; 9 bases are shared with TRBD1. J was trimmed by 3 bases and V by 1 base; bases with no gene match: 7. The CDR3 has 17 residues. Germline V gene sequence: CDR1 LNHNV, CDR2 YYDKDF (reference sequence). The CDR3 bases are TGTGCCACCAGCAGAGGGGCCGGGACAGGGACCAATCAGCCCCAGCATTTT. Its protein product is CATSRGAGTGTNQPQHF.

The rearrangement links TRBV30 to TRBJ2-2; the match to TRBD2 covers 15 bases. V shed 5 bases and J 7 bases; nucleotides not matched to a gene: 2. The CDR3 consists of 14 residues. Germline-derived CDR1 and CDR2 are GTSNPN and SVGIG (reference sequence). In DNA form, the CDR3 reads TGTGCCTGGTCGGGACTAGCGGGGGGCGGGGAGCTGTTTTTT. Its translation is CAWSGLAGGGELFF.

The chain links TRBV5-1 to TRBJ2-7; 8 bases map to TRBD1. The junction had 7 bases not matched to a gene; V was cut back by 0 bases and J by 5 bases. Per germline, CDR1 SGHRS and CDR2 YFSETQ. CDR3 size: 15 residues. CDR3 coding DNA: TGCGCCAGCAGCTTGGCCGGAGGACAGGGCCACGAGCAGTACTTC. It encodes CASSLAGGQGHEQYF.

This clone was counted a single time. The V and J genes are TRBV21-1 and TRBJ2-7; the table gives TRBD2 as D, unverified against the DNA. TRBV21-1 is tagged as a pseudogene. The length of the CDR3 is 14 residues. CDR3 coding DNA: TGTGCCAGCAGCAAAGTTGAGCGGGGCTACGAGCAGTACTTC. It translates to CASSKVERGYEQYF.

The V and J genes are TRBV29-1 and TRBJ2-4; tentative D call: TRBD1 (6 bases). Looked up from germline, CDR1 is SQVTM and CDR2 is ANQGSEA. The CDR3 is 12 amino acids. The V end was cut by 7 bases, the J end by 4 bases, with 11 bases between. The CDR3 is CSALDRKNIQYF. CDR3 DNA sequence: TGCAGCGCCCTGGACAGAAAAAACATTCAGTACTTC. The full variable domain, with the rest looked up from reference TRBV29-1 and TRBJ2-4, is SAVISQKPSRDICQRGTSLTIQCQVDSQVTMMFWYRQQPGQSLTLIATANQGSEATYESGFVIDKFPISRPNLTFSTLTVSNMSPEDSSIYLCSALDRKNIQYFGAGTRLSVL.

The chain employs TRBV7-8 and TRBJ2-4; tentatively, D is TRBD2 (5 bases). The germline V and J ends were trimmed by 1 base and 5 bases, with 9 bases remaining between them. The germline V gene encodes CDR1 SGHVS and CDR2 FQNEAQ. This CDR3 region has 14 residues. The CDR3 region has the DNA TGTGCCAGCAGCTTAGGGGGAGAGGAAAACATTCAGTACTTC. It codes for CASSLGGEENIQYF.

This chain joins TRBV30 and TRBJ2-7; 11 nucleotides agree with TRBD1. CDR3 length equals 14 residues. Germline V gene sequence: CDR1 GTSNPN, CDR2 SVGIG (reference sequence). V lost 4 bases, J lost 3 bases, and 5 bases stayed unmatched. CDR3 DNA: TGTGCCTGGACCCCCGGGACAGGGGGCTACGAGCAGTACTTC. It yields the protein CAWTPGTGGYEQYF.

V and J are TRBV6-5 and TRBJ1-4, with 10 bases lining up with TRBD1. The CDR3 sequence is 15 residues long. The germline V gene has CDR1 MNHEY and CDR2 SVGAGI. V gave up 4 bases and J gave up 7 bases; unmatched junction bases: 6. CDR3 DNA sequence: TGTGCCAGCAGTTCCGAGACAGGGGGCTTTGAAAAACTGTTTTTT. Translation gives CASSSETGGFEKLFF.

This clone was seen more than once but under ten times. The CDR3 reads CASSPGTEAFF. CDR3 sequence (DNA): TGCGCCAGCAGCCCCGGTACTGAAGCTTTCTTT. The chain combines TRBV5-1 with TRBJ1-1; D unclear. Germline CDR1 and CDR2: SGHRS and YFSETQ. V shed 4 bases and J shed 5 bases, with 6 bases lying between them. The CDR3 runs to 11 residues.

The J gene is TRBJ2-5, the V gene TRBV2; D might be TRBD1 (5 bases). The CDR3 is made up of 13 amino acids. The germline V gene encodes CDR1 SNHLY and CDR2 FYNNEI. The V end lost 10 bases, the J end lost 4 bases, and 16 bases lay between the germline ends. The CDR3 region has the DNA TGTGCCATCTCGGACACCCCCCGAGAGACCCAGTACTTC. Translated, it gives CAISDTPRETQYF.